This T cell receptor beta chain was identified during a study of T-cell memory formation after mild COVID-19. The overall study: There were largely donor-specific TCR clusters.

The table lists this clonotype with a few counts. The antigen is undetermined. 5'RACE primed from the constant segment yielded TCR alpha and TCR beta cDNA libraries bearing sample barcodes and UMIs. One entry per CDR3 protein results from TCRdb running MiXCR on the 5' RACE reads. The sample shows approximately 300,000 distinct CDR3 sequences, roughly 15% of them seen only once. Whole-study results and caveats: Clones contracting day 15 to 85 were balanced CD4/CD8; later expanders leaned CD4+. Proof of SARS-CoV-2 specificity was absent for the second-wave clones that crested on day 37.

The TCR was taken from a man aged 18 to 29 who had mild COVID-19 (a few samples of this study predate the infection). Cell type and time point are not known. The sample comprised PBMCs or a T cell subset sorted from them (not recorded which).

CDR3 DNA sequence: TGCGCCAGCTTCAAGAGCAATATGAACACTGAAGCTTTCTTT. Its translation: CASFKSNMNTEAFF. This rearrangement joins TRBV5-1 to TRBJ1-1, with unresolved D. The CDR3 covers 14 residues. The V gene lost 7 bases and the J gene lost 0 bases, with 13 bases spanning the gap. Germline V gives CDR1 SGHRS, CDR2 YFSETQ.